This TCR beta chain was retrieved from a study of shared clonotypes between healthy human individuals. Study in general: Every donor yielded three CD4 naive, three CD4 memory, two CD8 naive and one CD8 memory plate.

Only in-frame clones appear in the TCRdb table, and some are missing; sequencing was by immunoSEQ multiplex PCR. The sample holds roughly 2 million clones, less than 95% seen once. Trimming took 5 bases from V and 5 from J; bases not matched to a gene: 9. This CDR3 has 16 amino acids. Germline V gene data show CDR1 as SGHNT and CDR2 as YYREEE (reference sequence). Comments on this clone: What it binds is not known.

Terminally differentiated effector memory CD45RA+ cells were excluded by CCR7 positive selection of CD45RO-negative cells. Study results and limitations: Even with large depth, rarefaction showed that sorted-subset sequencing was incomplete. The naive CD4 repertoires of a few donors were compared, and 5% to 6.5% of clonotypes were shared.

Material: naive CD8+ T cells sorted from blood. V and J are TRBV5-4 and TRBJ2-7, with 14 bases lining up with TRBD2. The source of this sequence is a man aged 18 to 29 in good health. The CDR3: CASSSGTSGSGDEQYF. CDR3 bases: TGTGCCAGCAGTTCCGGGACTAGCGGGAGTGGGGACGAGCAGTACTTC.